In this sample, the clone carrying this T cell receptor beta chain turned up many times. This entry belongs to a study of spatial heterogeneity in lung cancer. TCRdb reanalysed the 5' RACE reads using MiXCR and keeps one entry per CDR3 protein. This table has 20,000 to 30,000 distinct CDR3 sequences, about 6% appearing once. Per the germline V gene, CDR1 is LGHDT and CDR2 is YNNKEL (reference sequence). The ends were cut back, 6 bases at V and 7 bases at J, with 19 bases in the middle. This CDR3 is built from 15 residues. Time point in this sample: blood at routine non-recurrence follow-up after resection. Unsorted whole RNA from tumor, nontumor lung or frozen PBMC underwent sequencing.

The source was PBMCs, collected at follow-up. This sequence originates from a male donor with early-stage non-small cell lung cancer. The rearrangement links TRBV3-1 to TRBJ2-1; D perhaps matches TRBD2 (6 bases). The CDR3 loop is CASRHLARPGNEQFF. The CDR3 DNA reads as TGTGCCAGCAGACATCTAGCGAGACCGGGAAATGAGCAGTTCTTC.